Each of the 13 T cell receptor beta chains below was sequenced from the same sample in a study of CD4+ T cells in melanoma. The table came from immunoSEQ multiplex PCR; TCRdb's copy has only in-frame clones and leaves some out. The table shows 110,000 to 150,000 clones, with approximately 91% occurring only once. These receptors were taken from a human donor with melanoma.

V and J are TRBV27 and TRBJ2-3, with TRBD1 as a possible D gene (5 bases). The CDR3 runs 16 residues. CDR1 and CDR2 (germline): MNHEY, SMNVEV (reference sequence). V was clipped by 4 bases and J by 2 bases, with 16 bases between them. CDR3 DNA: TGTGCCAGCAGTTCCCCTAAGGGGCACTACACAGATACGCAGTATTTT. Amino acid sequence: CASSSPKGHYTDTQYF.

The J gene is TRBJ1-2, the V gene TRBV6-5; D uncertain. Trimming removed 4 bases at V and 4 bases at J, with 13 bases between. The CDR3 runs 14 residues. From germline, CDR1 is MNHEY and CDR2 SVGAGI. CDR3 DNA: TGTGCCAGCAGTTCCCCGCTAGCTGGCTATGGCTACACCTTC. This codes for CASSSPLAGYGYTF.

The J gene is TRBJ1-4, the V gene TRBV5-4, with 9 bases matching TRBD1. The CDR3 covers 18 residues. J gave up 8 bases and V 4 bases, and 18 bases lay outside the gene matches. CDR1 and CDR2 from the germline V gene are SGHNT and YYREEE (reference sequence). The CDR3 is CASSAALGGGTGIEKLFF. CDR3 bases: TGTGCCAGCAGCGCCGCACTGGGTGGAGGGACAGGGATAGAAAAACTGTTTTTT. Combining the CDR3 with reference TRBV5-4 and TRBJ1-4 gives the whole variable domain ETGVTQSPTHLIKTRGQQVTLRCSSQSGHNTVSWYQQALGQGPQFIFQYYREEENGRGNFPPRFSGLQFPNYSSELNVNALELDDSALYLCASSAALGGGTGIEKLFFGSGTQLSVL.

This sequence joins TRBV30 and TRBJ2-1; 8 positions match TRBD2. Germline CDR1 GTSNPN, CDR2 SVGIG (reference sequence). With 6 bases clipped from V and 7 bases from J, the junction kept 11 bases outside the gene matches. The CDR3 is 14 amino acids. The CDR3 spells CACPGTRVYNEQFF. CDR3 DNA: TGTGCCTGCCCCGGGACTAGGGTCTATAATGAGCAGTTCTTC.

The V gene is TRBV4-2, the J gene TRBJ1-1, with D uncertain. The V end lost 2 bases, the J end lost 4 bases, and 5 bases lay between the germline ends. This CDR3 is built from 12 residues. Germline lookup yields CDR1 LGHNA and CDR2 YNFKEQ. The CDR3 here is CASSQSRTEAFF. CDR3 nucleotides: TGTGCCAGCAGCCAATCCCGCACTGAAGCTTTCTTT.

The J gene is TRBJ1-2, the V gene TRBV5-1; 7 bases fit TRBD1. The CDR3 is 12 amino acids. V shed 5 bases and J 2 bases; nucleotides not matched to a gene: 0. Germline CDR1 is SGHRS and CDR2 is YFSETQ. The CDR3 nucleotides read TGCGCCAGCAGGGGACAGAACTATGGCTACACCTTC. This sequence encodes CASRGQNYGYTF.

This chain uses TRBV4-2 with TRBJ2-1; no definite D call. Germline-derived CDR1 and CDR2 are LGHNA and YNFKEQ. CDR3 length equals 15 residues. Trimming took 0 bases from V and 7 from J, leaving 13 bases between them. The DNA for the CDR3 is TGTGCCAGCAGCCAAGAACTACTCGCGATTAATGAGCAGTTCTTC. This gives the protein CASSQELLAINEQFF.

This chain links TRBV4-1 with TRBJ2-1, with TRBD2 as a possible D gene (5 bases). The CDR3 runs to 19 residues. Germline V lookup: CDR1 MGHRA, CDR2 YSYEKL. V lost 0 bases and J lost 0, with 18 bases in between. The CDR3 DNA sequence: TGCGCCAGCAGCCAAGATGTGGGCCCGGGGAAGCCCTCCTACAATGAGCAGTTCTTC. As protein: CASSQDVGPGKPSYNEQFF.

The sample holds a few counts of this clone. This chain uses TRBV5-6 with TRBJ1-2; D might be TRBD1 (6 bases). The length of the CDR3 is 16 residues. Germline CDR1 SGHDT, CDR2 YYEEEE. Trimming took 0 bases from V and 5 from J, leaving 17 bases between them. CDR3 sequence: CASSLESYVDRYGYTF. CDR3 DNA sequence: TGTGCCAGCAGCTTGGAATCGTACGTCGACAGGTATGGCTACACCTTC.

The chain carries TRBV6-6 and TRBJ2-5; the D gene could be TRBD1 or TRBD2 (5 bases each). This CDR3 is built from 16 residues. Germline CDR1 MNHNY, CDR2 SVGAGI (reference sequence). Trimming took 2 bases from V and 1 from J, leaving 14 bases between them. CDR3 in amino acids: CASSYNQGGGQETQYF. In DNA form, the CDR3 reads TGTGCCAGCAGTTACAACCAGGGTGGGGGCCAAGAGACCCAGTACTTC.

This sequence joins TRBV11-2 and TRBJ2-1, with TRBD2 matching over 13 bases. The germline gives CDR1 SGHAT, CDR2 FQNNGV. Trimming removed 3 bases from V and 8 bases from J; junction bases left unmatched: 4. This CDR3 region has 15 residues. CDR3 DNA sequence: TGTGCCAGCAGCTTGGGACTAGCGGGGCCTCATGAGCAGTTCTTC. Protein product: CASSLGLAGPHEQFF. The whole variable domain, remainder taken from reference TRBV11-2 and TRBJ2-1, is EAGVAQSPRYKIIEKRQSVAFWCNPISGHATLYWYQQILGQGPKLLIQFQNNGVVDDSQLPKDRFSAERLKGVDSTLKIQPAKLEDSAVYLCASSLGLAGPHEQFFGPGTRLTVL.

The J gene is TRBJ1-5, the V gene TRBV29-1; D unclear. The CDR3 extends over 12 amino acids. Deletions cut 4 bases from V and 11 bases from J, with 15 bases between. The germline CDR1 and CDR2 sequences are SQVTM and ANQGSEA. The CDR3 DNA reads TGCAGCGTTGTGACATCGGCCAGGACCCAGCATTTT. Translating gives CSVVTSARTQHF. Full variable domain (remainder filled in from reference TRBV29-1 and TRBJ1-5): SAVISQKPSRDICQRGTSLTIQCQVDSQVTMMFWYRQQPGQSLTLIATANQGSEATYESGFVIDKFPISRPNLTFSTLTVSNMSPEDSSIYLCSVVTSARTQHFGDGTRLSIL.

This chain joins TRBV5-1 and TRBJ2-7, with D possibly matching TRBD1 (5 bases). This CDR3 contains 14 residues. The germline gives CDR1 SGHRS, CDR2 YFSETQ. Trimming left V 0 bases short and J 5 bases short, with 12 bases between. The CDR3: CASSLGQWKDEQYF. For the CDR3, the DNA is TGCGCCAGCAGCTTGGGACAGTGGAAGGACGAGCAGTACTTC.